This T cell receptor beta chain was captured in a study of shared clonotypes between healthy human individuals. The V end was cut by 2 bases, the J end by 1 base, with 10 bases between. This CDR3 is built from 15 residues. CDR1 and CDR2 from the germline V gene are MNHNS and SASEGT. It was at deep level that the assay was run. The method was immunoSEQ multiplex PCR; TCRdb's version includes in-frame clones alone and lacks a portion of them. The table has some 2,000,000 clones, roughly 95% seen once. The clonotype originates from a man aged 18-30 years in good health. This chain links TRBV6-1 with TRBJ2-3; D tentatively reads TRBD1 or TRBD2 (5 bases each). What was sequenced was naive CD4+ T cells sorted from blood. Subset of the sample: CD45RA+ positively selected. The CDR3 loop reads CASSELRGGTDTQYF. DNA for the CDR3: TGTGCCAGCAGTGAACTTCGAGGGGGCACAGATACGCAGTATTTT.